This entry concerns a single T cell receptor (beta chain). Its antigen is still unknown. The record has no base qualities; no much larger clone is one base away. This sample was included in a study of T cell changes during pregnancy in multiple sclerosis (dated by TCRdb to 2018 to 2020). Notes on the research overall: Changes in the T cell repertoire over the course of pregnancy were examined in this study in women with multiple sclerosis.

The CDR3, cysteine through phenylalanine, is 15 amino acids long. The CDR3 DNA has 45 bases and is translated from base 1. The germline V gene encodes CDR1 LNHDA and CDR2 SQIVND (reference sequence). Trimming at the junction amounts to 1 base on V and 10 bases on J, and the germline ends lie 17 bases apart. Library preparation employed the immunoSEQ multiplex PCR assay. TCRdb provides this immuneACCESS table in a form limited to in-frame rearrangements. Some clones are lacking; in checked studies, under half of them reflect an unresolved V gene, and why the rest are absent is not known. This sample has about 38,000 clones in its table, and 88% of those were observed once. The top ten clonotypes cover 6% to 7.5% of the sample.

The sample was CD8+ T cells from peripheral blood mononuclear cells, taken in the third trimester of pregnancy. Here the chain combines TRBV19 and TRBJ2-1; TRBD1 might be the D gene, on 5 matching bases. This clonotype was obtained from a female donor with multiple sclerosis, enrolled in a pregnancy study. The CDR3 protein sequence reads: CASSIVGRAIGEQFF. The DNA is as follows: TGTGCCAGTAGTATAGTAGGCAGGGCAATTGGGGAGCAGTTCTTC.